This T cell receptor (beta chain) is drawn from a study of Ad26.COV2.S vaccination and SARS-CoV-2 variants. Study-wide background: Once, or twice with 56 days between doses, Ad26.COV2.S was given intramuscularly. General study points: Post-vaccination spike-specific CD8+ and CD4+ T cell responses reportedly had substantial breadth.

The treatment is: approximately 18 received Ad26.COV2.S at low or high dose, single or two shots; roughly 5 received placebo; per-sample allocation not given. All samples were drawn on day 63, counting from the first vaccine or placebo injection. SARS-CoV-2 spike from the Wuhan strain was encoded by the vaccine, an Ad26 vector. The germline gives CDR1 SGDLS, CDR2 YYNGEE. V lost 4 bases and J 0 bases, leaving 11 bases between the germline ends. The CDR3 consists of 16 residues. Some clones are missing from TCRdb's copy, which holds only in-frame ones; the method was immunoSEQ multiplex PCR. Among about 460,000 clones listed, about 88% were seen once. In the case of this clone: What it binds is not known.

The receptor's source is a person between 18 and 60 years old who received the Ad26.COV2.S COVID-19 vaccine or a placebo. The chain links TRBV9 to TRBJ2-6; no definite D call. The specimen was peripheral blood, collected in a trial of Ad26.COV2.S vaccine versus placebo. The CDR3: CASSPRSISGANVLTF. CDR3 bases: TGTGCCAGCAGCCCCCGCAGTATCTCTGGGGCCAACGTCCTGACTTTC.